Following are 27 T cell receptor beta chains from one sample sequenced in a study of PD-L1 blockade in urothelial cancer. Repertoires were generated with immunoSEQ multiplex PCR, while TCRdb's copy carries only in-frame clones and drops some. This table has about 24,000 clones, approximately 88% appearing once. The sample in question was PBMCs, obtained around atezolizumab (anti-PD-L1) treatment. The source is a man aged 70 or older with urothelial cancer.

This sequence joins TRBV10-1 and TRBJ2-3; 7 bases are shared with TRBD2. With V trimmed by 0 bases and J by 4 bases, 7 bases remained unmatched. The CDR3 spans 16 residues. Looked up from germline, CDR1 is WNHNN and CDR2 is SYGVQD (reference sequence). For the CDR3, the DNA is TGCGCCAGCAGTGAGTCGAGCGGGACGGGAGCAGATACGCAGTATTTT. Amino acid sequence: CASSESSGTGADTQYF.

V gene TRBV28 combines with J gene TRBJ2-7; 11 nucleotides agree with TRBD2. V shed 2 bases, J shed 12 bases, and the junction held 9 bases outside the gene matches. Germline V CDR1 and CDR2: MDHEN, SYDVKM. This CDR3 has 14 residues. CDR3 in DNA: TGTGCCAGCAGTTTAAATCTAGCGGGAGGTGGGCCGTACTTC. Translated, it gives CASSLNLAGGGPYF.

The chain has TRBV11-2 and TRBJ2-1; D might be TRBD1 (6 bases). The CDR3 has 15 residues. The germline V and J ends were trimmed by 1 base and 0 bases, with 7 bases remaining between them. CDR1 SGHAT and CDR2 FQNNGV come from the germline V gene. The CDR3 is CASSLVDSSYNEQFF. The DNA of the CDR3 is TGTGCCAGCAGCTTAGTGGACAGCTCCTACAATGAGCAGTTCTTC.

About this clone: Relative to the germline gene, one junction end is altered; a read error may explain this. CDR3 sequence (DNA): TGTGCCAGCAGCTTGGAGACTACTGAAAAACTGTTTTTT. This encodes CASSLETTEKLFF. The rearrangement joins TRBV5-5 to TRBJ1-4; no definite D call. Germline V lookup: CDR1 SGHKS, CDR2 YYEKEE (reference sequence). The CDR3 has 13 residues.

The chain combines TRBV9 with TRBJ1-2; no clear D gene. V dropped 4 bases and J dropped 8 bases, with 15 bases sitting between them. The germline CDR1 and CDR2 sequences are SGDLS and YYNGEE. The CDR3 sequence is 13 residues long. The CDR3 spells CASSPSWSGGYTF. In DNA form, the CDR3 reads TGTGCCAGCAGCCCCTCTTGGAGTGGGGGCTACACCTTC.

The rearrangement uses TRBV5-4 and TRBJ2-7, with 9 bases identical to TRBD1. The CDR3 length is 13 residues. CDR1 and CDR2 (germline): SGHNT, YYREEE (reference sequence). Trimming at V came to 5 bases and at J to 7 bases, leaving 7 bases not matched to a gene. CDR3 protein: CASRGTGSGEQYF. In DNA, the CDR3 is TGTGCCAGCAGGGGGACAGGGTCTGGGGAGCAGTACTTC.

The CDR3 spells CASSLKTGGADTIYF. CDR3 DNA sequence: TGCGCCAGCAGCTTGAAGACAGGGGGCGCGGACACCATATATTTT. The rearrangement uses TRBV5-1 and TRBJ1-3, with 10 bases fitting TRBD1. The CDR3 has 15 amino acids. The V and J ends lost 1 base and 8 bases, in that order; junction bases with no gene match: 6. Looked up from germline, CDR1 is SGHRS and CDR2 is YFSETQ.

This clone was seen only a few times. This chain uses TRBV4-2 with TRBJ2-1, with D tentatively TRBD2 (6 bases). Germline assignment: CDR1 LGHNA and CDR2 YNFKEQ. V gave up 1 base and J gave up 8 bases, with 6 bases separating them. The CDR3 contains 12 residues. Written as DNA, the CDR3 is TGTGCCAGCAGCCAAGGGAGGGATGAGCAGTTCTTC. Protein: CASSQGRDEQFF.

This rearrangement joins TRBV9 to TRBJ2-5, with 7 bases identical to TRBD1. The V and J ends lost 3 bases and 1 base, in that order; junction bases with no gene match: 3. Germline values: CDR1 SGDLS, CDR2 YYNGEE. CDR3 length equals 14 residues. The CDR3 is CASSAGQLQETQYF. CDR3 DNA sequence: TGTGCCAGCAGCGCGGGACAGCTCCAAGAGACCCAGTACTTC.

The chain has TRBV29-1 and TRBJ2-1; 9 nucleotides agree with TRBD2. The CDR3 covers 16 residues. V trimming: 1 base; J trimming: 4 bases; junction bases outside the gene matches: 8. CDR1 SQVTM and CDR2 ANQGSEA come from the germline V gene. CDR3 loop: CSVEVPAGGDYNEQFF. In DNA, the CDR3 is TGCAGCGTTGAAGTGCCGGCGGGGGGGGATTACAATGAGCAGTTCTTC.

CDR3 region: CASSPGRVYGKGEQFF. As DNA, the CDR3 is TGTGCCAGCAGCCCCGGGCGGGTCTACGGGAAGGGTGAGCAGTTCTTC. The chain combines TRBV7-8 with TRBJ2-1; a possible D gene is TRBD2 (5 bases). The CDR3 contains 16 residues. Trimming removed 5 bases at V and 9 bases at J, with 23 bases between. The germline CDR1 and CDR2 sequences are SGHVS and FQNEAQ.

V gene TRBV5-1 combines with J gene TRBJ2-3; 8 nucleotides match TRBD1. The V and J ends lost 0 bases and 1 base, in that order; junction bases with no gene match: 4. Germline assignment: CDR1 SGHRS and CDR2 YFSETQ. This CDR3 is built from 16 residues. This chain's CDR3 is CASSLDGRGRTDTQYF. CDR3 sequence (DNA): TGCGCCAGCAGCTTGGATGGCAGGGGGCGCACAGATACGCAGTATTTT.

The chain uses TRBV18 and TRBJ2-3; maybe TRBD2 (6 bases). The V gene lost 7 bases and the J gene lost 3 bases, with 17 bases spanning the gap. This CDR3 has 15 amino acids. Germline values: CDR1 KGHSH, CDR2 LQKENI. For the CDR3, the DNA is TGTGCCAGCTTCCCCACGGGGGTCCGGACAGATACGCAGTATTTT. Translating it yields CASFPTGVRTDTQYF.

The chain joins TRBV15 to TRBJ2-1; 9 bases fit TRBD2. The CDR3 runs 15 residues. Germline CDR1 LNHNV, CDR2 YYDKDF (reference sequence). Trimming took 1 base from V and 7 from J; bases not matched to a gene: 5. The CDR3 DNA follows: TGTGCCACCAGCAGAGCCGGGACTAGCATAAATGAGCAGTTCTTC. Translating gives CATSRAGTSINEQFF.

This clone was recorded only once. The chain combines TRBV28 with TRBJ1-1, with 7 bases that match TRBD1. With V trimmed by 5 bases and J by 0 bases, 9 bases remained unmatched. The V gene's germline CDR1 is MDHEN and CDR2 SYDVKM. This CDR3 region has 16 residues. The CDR3 reads CASSPGTALMNTEAFF. As DNA, the CDR3 is TGTGCCAGCAGTCCGGGGACAGCTCTTATGAACACTGAAGCTTTCTTT.

The rearrangement links TRBV30 to TRBJ1-1, with D uncertain. V lost 5 bases and J 8 bases, leaving 12 bases between the germline ends. The CDR3 is 11 amino acids. Germline CDR1 reads GTSNPN; CDR2 reads SVGIG (reference sequence). Here the CDR3 DNA reads TGTGCCTGGTCGGGTCTTCGAGAAGCTTTCTTT. Its translation is CAWSGLREAFF.

V gene TRBV5-1 combines with J gene TRBJ2-2; D not certain. Germline V gene sequence: CDR1 SGHRS, CDR2 YFSETQ. The CDR3 runs 14 residues. Trimming shortened V by 4 bases and J by 0 bases, and 7 bases separated the two germline ends. CDR3 residues: CASSINPNTGELFF. As DNA, the CDR3 is TGCGCCAGCAGCATCAATCCGAACACCGGGGAGCTGTTTTTT.

The chain employs TRBV6-1 and TRBJ1-2; TRBD1 is a possible D gene (6 bases). Deletions cut 2 bases from V and 8 bases from J, with 15 bases between. This CDR3 region has 14 residues. The germline CDR1 and CDR2 sequences are MNHNS and SASEGT. The CDR3 sequence: CASSESIGGGGYTF. DNA for the CDR3: TGTGCCAGCAGTGAATCGATAGGGGGGGGCGGCTACACCTTC.

V usage is TRBV2 and J usage is TRBJ2-7; 8 positions agree with TRBD1. The junction had 4 bases not matched to a gene; V was cut back by 3 bases and J by 3 bases. Germline values: CDR1 SNHLY, CDR2 FYNNEI. The CDR3 is made up of 14 amino acids. CDR3 residues: CASSDAGGIYEQYF. In nucleotides, the CDR3 is TGTGCCAGCAGTGACGCAGGGGGCATCTACGAGCAGTACTTC.

The rearrangement links TRBV5-1 to TRBJ1-2, with D unresolved. V dropped 4 bases and J dropped 4 bases, with 8 bases sitting between them. The CDR3 sequence is 12 residues long. The germline V gene has CDR1 SGHRS and CDR2 YFSETQ. The CDR3: CASSQQSYGYTF. The CDR3 region has the DNA TGCGCCAGCAGCCAACAGAGCTATGGCTACACCTTC. Full variable domain (remainder filled in from reference TRBV5-1 and TRBJ1-2): KAGVTQTPRYLIKTRGQQVTLSCSPISGHRSVSWYQQTPGQGLQFLFEYFSETQRNKGNFPGRFSGRQFSNSRSEMNVSTLELGDSALYLCASSQQSYGYTFGSGTRLTVV.

The chain carries TRBV6-1 and TRBJ1-1; TRBD1 aligns across 9 bases. Germline assignment: CDR1 MNHNS and CDR2 SASEGT. The ends lost 5 bases at V and 4 bases at J; junction bases unmatched: 8. This CDR3 contains 15 residues. This chain's CDR3 is CASSRDRGSGTEAFF. Written as DNA, the CDR3 is TGTGCCAGCAGTCGTGACAGGGGGTCGGGCACTGAAGCTTTCTTT.

The chain recombines TRBV9 with TRBJ2-7; the D gene is possibly TRBD2 (5 bases). Per the germline V gene, CDR1 is SGDLS and CDR2 is YYNGEE. V shed 0 bases and J shed 0 bases, with 16 bases lying between them. The CDR3 is 17 amino acids. The CDR3 DNA reads as TGTGCCAGCAGCGTAGGGATCGGCGGGCCGACCTCCTACGAGCAGTACTTC. Protein product: CASSVGIGGPTSYEQYF.

V is TRBV4-1 and J is TRBJ1-1; D not resolved. CDR1 is MGHRA, CDR2 YSYEKL, per germline. The CDR3 sequence is 15 residues long. With 1 base removed from V and 1 base from J, the gap between germline ends came to 10 bases. Written as DNA, the CDR3 is TGCGCCAGCAGCCAAGTTCCGGTAGAGAACACTGAAGCTTTCTTT. Its protein product is CASSQVPVENTEAFF.

The V and J genes are TRBV7-9 and TRBJ1-2; D unclear. The germline gives CDR1 SEHNR, CDR2 FQNEAQ (reference sequence). Trimming cost V 4 bases and J 7 bases, with 13 bases left between them. This CDR3 comprises 13 residues. The CDR3 coding sequence is TGTGCCAGCAGCTCCCCGGGTTTTTCTGGCTACACCTTC. This codes for CASSSPGFSGYTF.

This sequence joins TRBV2 and TRBJ2-1, with D unclear. Germline V lookup: CDR1 SNHLY, CDR2 FYNNEI. With 5 bases removed from V and 0 bases from J, the gap between germline ends came to 11 bases. The CDR3 length is 15 residues. In nucleotides, the CDR3 is TGTGCCAGCAGTCTTCGAGCGAGCTCCTACAATGAGCAGTTCTTC. Translated: CASSLRASSYNEQFF.

As DNA, the CDR3 is TGTGCCAGCACGTCCTGGGGGGGATCGGGTGAAGCTTTCTTT. This translates into CASTSWGGSGEAFF. The chain employs TRBV28 and TRBJ1-1; D possibly corresponds to TRBD1 (5 bases). The V end lost 7 bases, the J end lost 7 bases, and 19 bases lay between the germline ends. The germline gives CDR1 MDHEN, CDR2 SYDVKM. The CDR3 spans 14 residues.

This rearrangement joins TRBV19 to TRBJ2-2, with TRBD2 matching over 14 bases. V was pared by 8 bases and J by 4 bases, with 6 bases of the junction left unmatched. CDR1 and CDR2 (germline): LNHDA, SQIVND (reference sequence). The CDR3 runs to 16 residues. The CDR3 here is CASGTSGSGGTGELFF. DNA of the CDR3: TGTGCCAGTGGGACTAGCGGGAGCGGGGGCACCGGGGAGCTGTTTTTT.